The 23 T cell receptor beta chains below were found in one sample sequenced in a study of T-cell memory formation after mild COVID-19. Via MiXCR, TCRdb re-called the 5' RACE reads, giving one row per CDR3 protein. The sample carries about 170,000 distinct CDR3 sequences, under 15% recorded once. The sample taken for sequencing was PBMCs or a T cell subset sorted from them (not recorded which). The receptor set was obtained from a man in his late teens or twenties who had mild COVID-19 (a few samples of this study predate the infection). Cell type and time point are not known.

V usage is TRBV9 and J usage is TRBJ2-7; D may be TRBD1 or TRBD2 (6 bases each). CDR1 is SGDLS, CDR2 YYNGEE, per germline. This CDR3 region has 14 residues. Trimming pared 0 bases from V and 2 bases from J, leaving 9 bases between. DNA of the CDR3: TGTGCCAGCAGCGTAGGGGGGGCTACCTACGAGCAGTACTTC. It is translated as CASSVGGATYEQYF. Full variable domain (rest looked up from reference TRBV9 and TRBJ2-7): DSGVTQTPKHLITATGQRVTLRCSPRSGDLSVYWYQQSLDQGLQFLIQYYNGEERAKGNILERFSAQQFPDLHSELNLSSLELGDSALYFCASSVGGATYEQYFGPGTRLTVT.

The chain couples TRBV6-5 to TRBJ1-6, with a tentative D call TRBD1 (5 bases). CDR3 size: 13 residues. Trimming removed 2 bases from V and 9 bases from J, with 8 bases in between. CDR1 MNHEY and CDR2 SVGAGI come from the germline V gene. The DNA for the CDR3 is TGTGCCAGCAGTTACCGGGGGATTTCACCCCTCCACTTT. Its translation: CASSYRGISPLHF.

This clonotype was counted between two and nine times. The chain uses TRBV7-2 and TRBJ2-1, with TRBD2 matching 12 bases. Germline loops: CDR1 SGHTA, CDR2 FQGNSA. V shed 1 base, J shed 7 bases, and the junction held 5 bases outside the gene matches. There are 16 residues in the CDR3. CDR3 nucleotide sequence: TGTGCCAGCAGCTTAGGCCCTAGCGGGGGGGTAAATGAGCAGTTCTTC. Residues: CASSLGPSGGVNEQFF. Together with reference TRBV7-2 and TRBJ2-1, the CDR3 gives the full variable domain: GAGVSQSPSNKVTEKGKDVELRCDPISGHTALYWYRQSLGQGLEFLIYFQGNSAPDKSGLPSDRFSAERTGGSVSTLTIQRTQQEDSAVYLCASSLGPSGGVNEQFFGPGTRLTVL.

The chain joins TRBV9 to TRBJ2-1, with TRBD2 matching 8 bases. The V gene end was trimmed by 4 bases and the J gene end by 4 bases; junction bases not matched to a gene: 7. The CDR3 loop spans 15 amino acids. Germline CDR1 and CDR2: SGDLS and YYNGEE. The CDR3 protein is CASSLRGGQYNEQFF. The CDR3 nucleotides are TGTGCCAGCAGCCTCCGGGGGGGGCAGTACAATGAGCAGTTCTTC.

J is TRBJ1-5 and V is TRBV20-1; D gene unclear. V was pared by 6 bases and J by 1 base, with 22 bases between. The CDR3 is 17 amino acids. Germline V gene data show CDR1 as DFQATT and CDR2 as SNEGSKA (reference sequence). CDR3 protein: CSADSGKSRTSNQPQHF. The CDR3 DNA is TGCAGTGCCGATTCGGGGAAAAGCAGGACGAGCAATCAGCCCCAGCATTTT.

The chain is built from TRBV28 and TRBJ2-2; D not resolved. Per the germline V gene, CDR1 is MDHEN and CDR2 is SYDVKM. Trimming shortened V by 6 bases and J by 5 bases, and 7 bases separated the two germline ends. The length of the CDR3 is 12 residues. CDR3 in DNA: TGTGCCAGCAGCCCCTCGACCGGGGAGCTGTTTTTT. Its translation is CASSPSTGELFF.

There are a few counts of this clonotype. The chain recombines TRBV5-1 with TRBJ2-5, with no clear D. Germline lookup yields CDR1 SGHRS and CDR2 YFSETQ. CDR3 length equals 14 residues. Trimming pared 1 base from V and 2 bases from J, leaving 9 bases between. The chain's CDR3 is CASSLLWSQETQYF. CDR3 sequence (DNA): TGCGCCAGCAGCTTGTTATGGAGTCAAGAGACCCAGTACTTC.

The chain joins TRBV20-1 to TRBJ2-3; 8 bases agree with TRBD2. J was trimmed by 3 bases and V by 1 base; bases with no gene match: 3. Germline V lookup: CDR1 DFQATT, CDR2 SNEGSKA (reference sequence). The CDR3 loop spans 14 amino acids. For the CDR3, the DNA is TGCAGTGCTAGAGTTGGCGGGGGGACAGATACGCAGTATTTT. This codes for CSARVGGGTDTQYF.

V is TRBV6-1 and J is TRBJ1-2; unclear D gene. In germline, CDR1 is MNHNS, CDR2 SASEGT. CDR3 length: 14 residues. V was cut by 5 bases and J by 3 bases, with 13 bases left in between. CDR3 loop: CASSQEPAYYGYTF. In DNA form, the CDR3 reads TGTGCCAGCAGTCAAGAGCCAGCCTACTATGGCTACACCTTC.

The chain joins TRBV20-1 to TRBJ2-1; 10 bases are a match to TRBD1. There are 14 residues in the CDR3. Trimming cost V 5 bases and J 10 bases; bases outside gene matches: 11. Germline V CDR1 and CDR2: DFQATT, SNEGSKA (reference sequence). In nucleotides, the CDR3 is TGCAGTGCTCTAAGCGGGACAGGGGACAGCGAGCAGTTCTTC. It encodes CSALSGTGDSEQFF.

The V call is TRBV29-1, the J call TRBJ2-1; D gene unclear. CDR1 SQVTM and CDR2 ANQGSEA come from the germline V gene. The CDR3 loop spans 15 amino acids. V was pared by 1 base and J by 0 bases, with 10 bases between. CDR3 sequence reads: CSVEGRVSSYNEQFF. The CDR3 DNA follows: TGCAGCGTTGAAGGCCGGGTCAGCTCCTACAATGAGCAGTTCTTC.

J is TRBJ1-1 and V is TRBV12-3 or TRBV12-4, with a weak D call TRBD1 (5 bases). CDR3 length: 14 amino acids. Trimming pared 5 bases from V and 4 bases from J, leaving 14 bases between. The CDR3 sequence: CASSSSQGFTEAFF. In DNA, the CDR3 is TGTGCCAGCAGTAGCTCGCAGGGTTTCACTGAAGCTTTCTTT.

This clonotype was picked up a small number of times. CDR3 sequence: CASSLGRGHTGELFF. The CDR3 DNA reads TGTGCCAGCAGCCTGGGGCGGGGCCACACCGGGGAGCTGTTTTTT. This chain uses TRBV3-1 with TRBJ2-2, with D possibly being TRBD2 (6 bases). V was trimmed by 4 bases and J by 3 bases, leaving 12 bases between them. Germline V gene sequence: CDR1 LGHDT, CDR2 YNNKEL (reference sequence). The CDR3 consists of 15 residues.

The chain employs TRBV18 and TRBJ2-7; D is ambiguous. Germline assignment: CDR1 KGHSH and CDR2 LQKENI. The CDR3 extends over 11 amino acids. V was shortened by 5 bases and J by 5 bases, with 7 bases between the two germline ends. The CDR3 sequence is CASSDYDEQYV. Here the CDR3 DNA reads TGTGCCAGCTCAGATTACGACGAGCAGTACGTC.

CDR3 DNA sequence: TGTGCCAGCAGCGCCCATTCTGGGGCCAACGTCCTGACTTTC. Protein sequence: CASSAHSGANVLTF. The chain links TRBV7-2 to TRBJ2-6; D is unclear. Germline CDR1 and CDR2: SGHTA and FQGNSA. The V gene lost 5 bases and the J gene lost 1 base, with 6 bases spanning the gap. The CDR3 runs to 14 residues.

This chain connects TRBV29-1 to TRBJ1-1; D is unresolved. The CDR3 consists of 12 residues. V was cut by 5 bases and J by 1 base, with 8 bases left in between. CDR1 SQVTM and CDR2 ANQGSEA come from the germline V gene. CDR3 DNA: TGCAGCGTTCTTAGTTGGAACACTGAAGCTTTCTTT. Protein sequence: CSVLSWNTEAFF.

CDR3 DNA sequence: TGCAGTGCTAGGGGTGGCAGCTTGAATCAGCCCCAGCATTTT. Translation gives CSARGGSLNQPQHF. V is TRBV20-1 and J is TRBJ1-5; D remains ambiguous. Trimming took off 3 bases at V and 4 bases at J, with 13 bases between the two ends. This CDR3 has 14 residues. Looked up from germline, CDR1 is DFQATT and CDR2 is SNEGSKA (reference sequence).

As DNA, the CDR3 is TGCGCCAGCAGGAATACAGCTGATACGCAGTATTTT. The encoded protein is CASRNTADTQYF. The chain recombines TRBV10-2 with TRBJ2-3; D is ambiguous. CDR3 length: 12 amino acids. The germline V and J ends were trimmed by 6 bases and 6 bases, with 10 bases remaining between them. Germline-derived CDR1 and CDR2 are WSHSY and SAAADI.

V gene TRBV7-2 combines with J gene TRBJ1-1; no firm D call. Germline V gene data show CDR1 as SGHTA and CDR2 as FQGNSA. Trimming shortened V by 6 bases and J by 1 base, and 9 bases separated the two germline ends. This CDR3 is built from 13 residues. For the CDR3, the DNA is TGTGCCAGCAGGGTACAAGCGAACACTGAAGCTTTCTTT. This sequence encodes CASRVQANTEAFF.

This clonotype appeared a few times. The chain couples TRBV24-1 to TRBJ2-3, with D perhaps TRBD1 or TRBD2 (5 bases each). CDR1 and CDR2 (germline): KGHDR, SFDVKD. This CDR3 spans 13 amino acids. Trimming shortened V by 5 bases and J by 7 bases, and 12 bases separated the two germline ends. The CDR3 loop is CATSVGPENTQYF. The CDR3 DNA is TGTGCCACCAGTGTGGGACCGGAGAATACGCAGTATTTT.

This clonotype was counted only a few times. This chain connects TRBV9 to TRBJ1-1; no firm D call. Per germline, CDR1 SGDLS and CDR2 YYNGEE. The CDR3 covers 14 residues. Trimming took 3 bases from V and 3 from J, leaving 12 bases between them. The CDR3 spells CASSARVGDTEAFF. DNA of the CDR3: TGTGCCAGCAGCGCGAGGGTAGGTGACACTGAAGCTTTCTTT.

This clonotype was counted ten times or more. The V and J genes are TRBV4-1 and TRBJ2-2; D might be TRBD1 (5 bases). The germline CDR1 and CDR2 sequences are MGHRA and YSYEKL. The CDR3 is 16 residues long. Trimming took off 2 bases at V and 3 bases at J, with 13 bases between the two ends. The CDR3 DNA sequence: TGCGCCAGCAGCCAAACCCCTGGGGCGTACACCGGGGAGCTGTTTTTT. Protein product: CASSQTPGAYTGELFF.

V usage is TRBV7-2 and J usage is TRBJ2-2; 8 bases align to TRBD2. V was pared by 3 bases and J by 1 base, with 1 base of the junction left unmatched. Looked up from germline, CDR1 is SGHTA and CDR2 is FQGNSA. CDR3 length: 15 amino acids. CDR3 in amino acids: CASSFSGMNTGELFF. CDR3 DNA: TGTGCCAGCAGCTTTAGCGGGATGAACACCGGGGAGCTGTTTTTT.